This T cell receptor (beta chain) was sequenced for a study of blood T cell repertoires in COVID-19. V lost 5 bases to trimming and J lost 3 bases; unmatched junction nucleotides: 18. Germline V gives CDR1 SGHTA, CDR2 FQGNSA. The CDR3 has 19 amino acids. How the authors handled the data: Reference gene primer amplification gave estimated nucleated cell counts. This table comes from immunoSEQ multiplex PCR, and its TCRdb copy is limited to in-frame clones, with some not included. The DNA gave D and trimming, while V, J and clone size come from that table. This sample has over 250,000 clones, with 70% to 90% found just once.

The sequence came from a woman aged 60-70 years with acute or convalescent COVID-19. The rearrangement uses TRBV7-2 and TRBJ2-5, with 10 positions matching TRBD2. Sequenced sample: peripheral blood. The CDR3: CASSLGYVASGGHEETQYF. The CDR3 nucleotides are TGTGCCAGCAGCCTCGGTTATGTAGCTAGCGGGGGTCACGAAGAGACCCAGTACTTC.